This TCR beta chain came from a study of T cell responses to AZD1222 COVID-19 vaccine. Findings and limits, study-wide: As reported, nearly half of all spike-specific TCRs target variant regions that are unmutated. Baseline seropositivity occurred in only six AZD1222 recipients. Donors skewed white British and female; clonal diversity was possibly underestimated.

In the case of this clone: The antigen is undetermined.

The table came from immunoSEQ multiplex PCR; TCRdb's copy has only in-frame clones and leaves some out. The profile covers some 120,000 clones, with around 80% appearing a single time and around a quarter taken by the ten largest. Second-dose intervals of approximately 4 or approximately 12 weeks were pooled. Source: peripheral blood, taken 28 days after the second AZD1222 dose. The TCR sequence derives from an adult who received the AZD1222 COVID-19 vaccine.

The CDR3 nucleotides read TGTGCCAGCAGCTTAGGTCAGGGAAACACCATATATTTT. Protein: CASSLGQGNTIYF. This chain connects TRBV7-2 to TRBJ1-3; D is undetermined. V lost 1 base to trimming and J lost 4 bases, with 5 bases between them. The CDR3 consists of 13 residues. Germline CDR1 is SGHTA and CDR2 is FQGNSA.